The 8 T cell receptor beta chains reported below all come from one sample, sequenced in a study of regulatory T cells in long-lasting Graves disease. Time point described: persistent/refractory GD, antithyroid drugs over 5 years with positive TRAb. The TCR library used RNA extracted from PBMCs. Investigators prepared the TCR beta libraries by applying iRepertoire HTBI primers and Arm-PCR of CDR3 regions. A single record per CDR3 protein comes from TCRdb applying MiXCR to the multiplex PCR reads. The top ten clones hold 6.5% to 9% of a sample with fewer than 550,000 distinct CDR3 sequences, under 25% of them seen once. Sequencing was performed on peripheral blood mononuclear cells (PBMCs), taken when the disease was refractory, from a patient treated with antithyroid drugs. The receptors stem from a female donor with Graves disease.

The table lists this clonotype with a few counts. CDR3 DNA sequence: TGTGCCAGCAGTTCCATCCGGGGCGGCGAGCAGTACTTC. It codes for CASSSIRGGEQYF. This chain uses TRBV12-3 or TRBV12-4 with TRBJ2-7; either TRBD1 or TRBD2 may supply D (5 bases each). V gave up 4 bases and J gave up 6 bases, with 13 bases separating them. The CDR3 loop spans 13 amino acids.

There are many counts of this clonotype. V and J are TRBV12-3 or TRBV12-4 and TRBJ2-2; no clear D. The V end lost 6 bases, the J end lost 0 bases, and 8 bases lay between the germline ends. The CDR3 is 14 amino acids. The DNA of the CDR3 is TGTGCCAGCAGCCTGGAACCGAACACCGGGGAGCTGTTTTTT. It encodes CASSLEPNTGELFF.

This clonotype was counted only a few times. The CDR3, as DNA: TGCGCCAGCAGCTTGGCCTGGCAGGGGGGAATCTATGAGCAGTTCTTC. Its translation: CASSLAWQGGIYEQFF. The chain recombines TRBV5-1 with TRBJ2-1; possible D gene TRBD1, 7 bases. The length of the CDR3 is 16 residues. Germline V gene data show CDR1 as SGHRS and CDR2 as YFSETQ. V shed 0 bases and J shed 8 bases, with 18 bases lying between them.

The CDR3 loop reads CASSFPGRAGHEQFF. The CDR3 coding sequence is TGTGCCAGCAGCTTTCCGGGAAGGGCGGGGCATGAGCAGTTCTTC. The genes are TRBV7-9 and TRBJ2-1; possible D gene TRBD2, 6 bases. The CDR3 length is 15 residues. Germline CDR1 is SEHNR and CDR2 is FQNEAQ (reference sequence). V was shortened by 3 bases and J by 8 bases, with 17 bases between the two germline ends.

This clonotype appeared many times. The chain uses TRBV2 and TRBJ1-2; a weak D match, TRBD1 (6 bases). Trimming took 3 bases from V and 6 from J, leaving 11 bases between them. The CDR3 contains 13 residues. The V gene's germline CDR1 is SNHLY and CDR2 FYNNEI. CDR3 loop: CASSDRGDHGYTF. In DNA, the CDR3 is TGTGCCAGCAGTGACAGGGGTGACCATGGCTACACCTTC. The variable domain in full, completed from reference TRBV2 and TRBJ1-2, reads EPEVTQTPSHQVTQMGQEVILRCVPISNHLYFYWYRQILGQKVEFLVSFYNNEISEKSEIFDDQFSVERPDGSNFTLKIRSTKLEDSAMYFCASSDRGDHGYTFGSGTRLTVV.

The sample holds a few counts of this clonotype. The chain uses TRBV5-1 and TRBJ2-7, with 8 bases fitting TRBD2. The ends lost 0 bases at V and 3 bases at J; junction bases unmatched: 11. This CDR3 has 17 amino acids. Germline V lookup: CDR1 SGHRS, CDR2 YFSETQ. The CDR3 DNA follows: TGCGCCAGCAGCTTGGGTCTAGCGGGCCCTGTAATCTACGAGCAGTACTTC. The encoded protein is CASSLGLAGPVIYEQYF.

Points on this clonotype: Possible read error: a much larger clone is one base away. The CDR3 nucleotides are TGTGCCAGCAGCTTAGACAGTGGGGATTATGGCTACACCTTC. Protein product: CASSLDSGDYGYTF. The chain recombines TRBV7-3 with TRBJ1-2, with a weak D call TRBD1 (5 bases). Germline loops: CDR1 SGHTA, CDR2 FQGTGA. CDR3 size: 14 residues. V was shortened by 2 bases and J by 5 bases, with 12 bases between the two germline ends.

This clonotype was seen at least ten times. The chain links TRBV28 to TRBJ1-5; D gene ambiguous. Germline V gene sequence: CDR1 MDHEN, CDR2 SYDVKM. V dropped 3 bases and J dropped 7 bases, with 16 bases sitting between them. This CDR3 contains 15 residues. This chain's CDR3 is CASSFPGWAGQPQHF. The CDR3 bases are TGTGCCAGCAGTTTCCCCGGGTGGGCTGGGCAGCCCCAGCATTTT.